These 13 T cell receptor beta chains came from one sample sequenced in a study of a mutant IDH1 vaccine in newly diagnosed glioma. Documented time point: week 11, during vaccination. Every vaccine dose comprised 300 ug of mutant IDH1 20-mer peptide plus topical imiquimod. No antigen is known for these receptors. Repertoires were generated with immunoSEQ multiplex PCR, while TCRdb's copy carries only in-frame clones and drops some. The table lists some 60,000 clones, 84% of them singletons. Sequencing was performed on PBMCs, taken from a glioma patient whose treatment included an IDH1 peptide vaccine. The receptors originated from a young man with glioma.

This rearrangement joins TRBV7-2 to TRBJ1-2, with a weak D call TRBD1 (5 bases). The CDR3 runs to 16 residues. Germline loops: CDR1 SGHTA, CDR2 FQGNSA. Trimming took 5 bases from V and 4 from J, leaving 20 bases between them. The CDR3 sequence: CASSRSLGVLSYGYTF. CDR3 nucleotide sequence: TGTGCCAGCAGCCGCTCCCTGGGGGTACTCAGCTATGGCTACACCTTC.

The chain carries TRBV29-1 and TRBJ2-7; 7 nucleotides agree with TRBD1. There are 14 residues in the CDR3. Germline-derived CDR1 and CDR2 are SQVTM and ANQGSEA. Losses at the gene ends were 6 bases for V and 0 bases for J; bases not matched to a gene: 8. CDR3: CSVNYRDSSYEQYF. Written as DNA, the CDR3 is TGCAGCGTGAATTACCGGGACAGCTCCTACGAGCAGTACTTC.

The chain uses TRBV7-8 and TRBJ2-3; 12 bases agree with TRBD2. V shed 5 bases and J 6 bases; nucleotides not matched to a gene: 12. CDR3 size: 17 residues. Germline V gene lookup returns CDR1 SGHVS and CDR2 FQNEAQ. The CDR3 coding sequence is TGTGCCAGCAGCCCGGGACTAGCGGGCCGTGGTGCGGATACGCAGTATTTT. It specifies CASSPGLAGRGADTQYF.

This chain uses TRBV5-4 with TRBJ1-2, with TRBD1 matching over 8 bases. Germline CDR1 and CDR2: SGHNT and YYREEE (reference sequence). The CDR3 covers 14 residues. V shed 0 bases and J 6 bases; nucleotides not matched to a gene: 4. DNA of the CDR3: TGTGCCAGCAGCTTGGCAGGGGGCGCCGATGGCTACACCTTC. It codes for CASSLAGGADGYTF.

This clone was picked up a small number of times. The rearrangement joins TRBV9 to TRBJ1-3, with TRBD1 identical over 10 bases. This CDR3 is 18 amino acids long. Looked up from germline, CDR1 is SGDLS and CDR2 is YYNGEE. V shed 3 bases, J shed 0 bases, and the junction held 9 bases outside the gene matches. The CDR3 loop is CASSAWTGGESSGNTIYF. CDR3 DNA sequence: TGTGCCAGCAGCGCTTGGACAGGGGGAGAGAGCTCTGGAAACACCATATATTTT.

This clone was seen a single time. V is TRBV4-3 and J is TRBJ1-1; unclear D gene. The CDR3 covers 14 residues. V was clipped by 0 bases and J by 7 bases, with 12 bases between them. In germline, CDR1 is LGHNA, CDR2 YSLEER. The DNA for the CDR3 is TGCGCCAGCAGCCAAGATCCCGATTCTAGTGAAGCTTTCTTT. It encodes CASSQDPDSSEAFF.

This chain connects TRBV4-1 to TRBJ1-5; D remains ambiguous. The CDR3 has 15 residues. CDR1 is MGHRA, CDR2 YSYEKL, per germline. With 4 bases removed from V and 7 bases from J, the gap between germline ends came to 17 bases. CDR3 sequence (DNA): TGCGCCAGCAGCCCCTTACCGGGGTCCAGCCAGCCCCAGCATTTT. This translates into CASSPLPGSSQPQHF.

The chain couples TRBV7-6 to TRBJ2-1; 7 nucleotides align to TRBD2. Germline V lookup: CDR1 SGHVS, CDR2 FNYEAQ. The V and J ends lost 1 base and 8 bases, in that order; junction bases with no gene match: 8. CDR3 length: 15 amino acids. CDR3 nucleotide sequence: TGTGCCAGCAGCTTAGGGTACTCAGGGAGGGATGAGCAGTTCTTC. Translating it yields CASSLGYSGRDEQFF.

The gene calls are TRBV12-5 and TRBJ2-5; 9 positions agree with TRBD1. This CDR3 comprises 13 residues. Trimming cost V 5 bases and J 5 bases; bases outside gene matches: 3. The germline gives CDR1 LGHNT, CDR2 FRNRAP. The CDR3 is CASGRDREETQYF. In DNA form, the CDR3 reads TGTGCTAGTGGTCGGGACAGGGAGGAGACCCAGTACTTC.

This chain links TRBV4-2 with TRBJ2-5; no firm D call. From germline, CDR1 is LGHNA and CDR2 YNFKEQ. The CDR3 consists of 12 residues. V was cut by 8 bases and J by 7 bases, with 14 bases left in between. The CDR3 loop is CASGPQWGTQYF. The CDR3, as DNA: TGTGCCAGCGGCCCCCAATGGGGGACCCAGTACTTC.

The CDR3 bases are TGTGCCAGCAGCCGCAGGGTACGAGAGACCCAGTACTTC. Its translation is CASSRRVRETQYF. The genes are TRBV14 and TRBJ2-5, with D possibly matching TRBD1 (5 bases). Germline V gene lookup returns CDR1 SGHDN and CDR2 FVKESK. Trimming removed 4 bases at V and 4 bases at J, with 10 bases between. There are 13 residues in the CDR3.

This clone was observed a few times. CDR3 protein: CASSFGVDTEAFF. The DNA for the CDR3 is TGTGCCAGCAGCTTCGGAGTGGACACTGAAGCTTTCTTT. The rearrangement joins TRBV7-2 to TRBJ1-1; D is uncertain. The CDR3 length is 13 residues. V lost 3 bases and J lost 3, with 8 bases in between. The germline gives CDR1 SGHTA, CDR2 FQGNSA.

V is TRBV5-8 and J is TRBJ2-3; 14 bases are a match to TRBD2. There are 18 residues in the CDR3. The V gene's germline CDR1 is SGHTS and CDR2 YDEGEE. V trimming: 0 bases; J trimming: 1 base; junction bases outside the gene matches: 4. Here the CDR3 DNA reads TGTGCCAGCAGCTTGGGACTAGCGGGGGGGCCGGGCACAGATACGCAGTATTTT. This translates into CASSLGLAGGPGTDTQYF.